This TCR beta chain was recorded in a study of blood T cell repertoires in COVID-19. The overall study: Whether acute or convalescent, the COVID-19 samples came from the United States, Italy and Spain. Sample material is recorded as cDNA or gDNA derived from T cells, B-cell-depleted T cells, or PBMCs.

How the authors handled the data: It was from reference gene primer amplification that nucleated cell counts were estimated. Clones were sequenced by immunoSEQ multiplex PCR, and TCRdb holds only the in-frame ones, with some missing. The V and J calls and clone size come from that table; D and trimming were worked out from the DNA. The top ten clones hold approximately 4.9% of a sample with around 50,000 clones, roughly nine tenths of them seen once. Germline V gene lookup returns CDR1 SGDLS and CDR2 YYNGEE. The CDR3 is 14 amino acids. V shed 1 base and J shed 6 bases, with 10 bases lying between them.

The sequencing sample was made of peripheral blood. This TCR was sampled from a man between 65 and 85 years old with acute or convalescent COVID-19. V gene TRBV9 combines with J gene TRBJ2-2, with D perhaps matching TRBD2 (6 bases). The DNA of the CDR3 is TGTGCCAGCAGCGTACCGGGGGAGGCCGGGGAGCTGTTTTTT. Translating it yields CASSVPGEAGELFF.